A selection of T cell receptor beta chains follows, all from one sample in a study of T cells expressing NK-cell markers. Following a re-call of the 5' RACE reads, TCRdb has one entry per CDR3 protein and lacks DNA. The sample features roughly 450,000 distinct CDR3 sequences, with roughly 1.4% in its top ten. The specimen was blood T cells: a sorted CD56 or NKG2C T cell subset, CD4+ or CD8+ T cells, or bulk PBMC T cells (not recorded which). These receptors were obtained from a woman aged 45 to 65 in good health. Each CDR3 is given with its conserved first and last residue.

v_call: TRBV12-5
j_call: TRBJ1-5
cdr3_aa: CASGWVDRAFYSNQPQHF

v_call: TRBV24-1
j_call: TRBJ2-1
cdr3_aa: CATSDFGDPRARNEQFF

v_call: TRBV7-8
j_call: TRBJ2-7
cdr3_aa: CATSTGTVSYEQYF

v_call: TRBV29-1
j_call: TRBJ1-2
cdr3_aa: CSVPLLQGYYGYTF

v_call: TRBV28
j_call: TRBJ1-5
cdr3_aa: CASSPVVTARSYSNQPQHF

v_call: TRBV15
j_call: TRBJ2-3
cdr3_aa: CATSRYLGDTQYF

v_call: TRBV29-1
j_call: TRBJ2-2
cdr3_aa: CSAMTGPGVRELFF

v_call: TRBV5-1
j_call: TRBJ2-1
cdr3_aa: CASQTTGGKGQFF

v_call: TRBV10-3
j_call: TRBJ2-1
cdr3_aa: CAISESSGLVGNEQFF

v_call: TRBV24-1
j_call: TRBJ1-2
cdr3_aa: CATSDTWTGPYGYTF

v_call: TRBV11-2
j_call: TRBJ2-2
cdr3_aa: CASSLKMFTGELFF

v_call: TRBV24-1
j_call: TRBJ1-2
cdr3_aa: CATSPSGYGYTF

v_call: TRBV12-3/TRBV12-4
j_call: TRBJ2-3
cdr3_aa: CASSLFPGLGTDTQYF

v_call: TRBV11-1
j_call: TRBJ2-1
cdr3_aa: CASSFPRDSPESSYNEQFF

v_call: TRBV29-1
j_call: TRBJ2-2
cdr3_aa: CSGLYAAGELFF

v_call: TRBV10-3
j_call: TRBJ1-6
cdr3_aa: CAISEIRQENSPLHF

v_call: TRBV7-6
j_call: TRBJ2-1
cdr3_aa: CASSLDPTGNEQFF

v_call: TRBV5-1
j_call: TRBJ2-1
cdr3_aa: CASSLRTSGPNNEQFF

v_call: TRBV6-6
j_call: TRBJ2-7
cdr3_aa: CASTTGARAYEQYF

v_call: TRBV12-3/TRBV12-4
j_call: TRBJ2-3
cdr3_aa: CASSGTTDTQYF

v_call: TRBV12-3/TRBV12-4
j_call: TRBJ2-3
cdr3_aa: CASSFRSWSLPGTQYF

v_call: TRBV5-1
j_call: TRBJ2-7
cdr3_aa: CASSLAGTPVYEQYF

v_call: TRBV20-1
j_call: TRBJ2-1
cdr3_aa: CSASNHRDSIGEQFF

v_call: TRBV6-5
j_call: TRBJ1-2
cdr3_aa: CASSYSRGEGPYGYTF

v_call: TRBV12-3/TRBV12-4
j_call: TRBJ1-5
cdr3_aa: CASSLGQGKRQPQHF

v_call: TRBV5-6
j_call: TRBJ1-5
cdr3_aa: CASSSRDRYSNQPQHF

v_call: TRBV10-3
j_call: TRBJ2-3
cdr3_aa: CAISESPGHRDTQYF

v_call: TRBV6-1
j_call: TRBJ2-3
cdr3_aa: CASSMTGTDTQYF

v_call: TRBV20-1
j_call: TRBJ2-7
cdr3_aa: CSARVVGGQLAGVYEQYF

v_call: TRBV24-1
j_call: TRBJ2-1
cdr3_aa: CATSDSNGGDYNEQFF

v_call: TRBV3-1
j_call: TRBJ2-1
cdr3_aa: CASSQQLAGSYNEQFF